The 18 T cell receptor beta chains below come from one sample, sequenced in a study of beta chain features in type 1 diabetes. Expressed TCRB transcripts were sequenced because the entire RNA isolate underwent reverse transcription. Libraries were prepared by immunoSEQ multiplex PCR; TCRdb keeps only in-frame clonotypes and omits some of them. The table records approximately 380,000 clones, about 14% of them present only once. What was sequenced was naive CD4+ T cells from blood. Source of these receptors: a woman between 18 and 29 years old in good health.

This clone has only a few counts. CDR3 residues: CASSLQSTSDASTDTQYF. The DNA of the CDR3 is TGTGCCAGCAGCTTACAGTCAACTAGCGATGCTAGCACAGATACGCAGTATTTT. The chain uses TRBV7-9 and TRBJ2-3; 7 bases fit TRBD2. With 2 bases clipped from V and 0 bases from J, the junction kept 11 bases outside the gene matches. The germline CDR1 and CDR2 sequences are SEHNR and FQNEAQ (reference sequence). This CDR3 spans 18 amino acids.

Only a few counts were recorded for this clone. This chain joins TRBV9 and TRBJ2-3, with D tentatively TRBD2 (5 bases). This CDR3 has 16 residues. Trimming removed 4 bases at V and 5 bases at J, with 20 bases between. CDR1 and CDR2 from the germline V gene are SGDLS and YYNGEE. CDR3 DNA sequence: TGTGCCAGCAGCATGATGGACCAACTACGGGGAGATACGCAGTATTTT. It is translated as CASSMMDQLRGDTQYF.

V is TRBV28 and J is TRBJ2-1, with 8 nucleotides matching TRBD2. Germline CDR1 is MDHEN and CDR2 is SYDVKM. The CDR3 runs to 12 residues. The junction had 4 bases not matched to a gene; V was cut back by 11 bases and J by 4 bases. The CDR3 nucleotides are TGTGCCGTCCGGGGGGGTTACAATGAGCAGTTCTTC. Translating gives CAVRGGYNEQFF.

The chain couples TRBV7-9 to TRBJ1-1; D perhaps matches TRBD1 (6 bases). Trimming stripped 5 bases from V and 4 bases from J, with 14 bases between. The germline CDR1 and CDR2 sequences are SEHNR and FQNEAQ (reference sequence). This CDR3 spans 14 amino acids. The CDR3 region is CASSALQGSTEAFF. The CDR3 region has the DNA TGTGCCAGCAGCGCCCTACAGGGTAGCACTGAAGCTTTCTTT. The full variable domain, its missing parts supplied by reference TRBV7-9 and TRBJ1-1, is DTGVSQNPRHKITKRGQNVTFRCDPISEHNRLYWYRQTLGQGPEFLTYFQNEAQLEKSRLLSDRFSAERPKGSFSTLEIQRTEQGDSAMYLCASSALQGSTEAFFGQGTRLTVV.

This clone was picked up a small number of times. The genes are TRBV6-5 and TRBJ2-3, with TRBD2 as a possible D gene (5 bases). CDR1 and CDR2 (germline): MNHEY, SVGAGI. Trimming cost V 4 bases and J 1 base, with 12 bases left between them. The CDR3 is 15 residues long. CDR3 sequence: CASSFLATGTDTQYF. Written as DNA, the CDR3 is TGTGCCAGCAGTTTCTTAGCGACTGGCACAGATACGCAGTATTTT.

This clone was observed a handful of times. This chain joins TRBV6-6 and TRBJ1-5; D is perhaps TRBD1 (6 bases). V gave up 3 bases and J gave up 2 bases, with 14 bases separating them. CDR1 MNHNY and CDR2 SVGAGI come from the germline V gene (reference sequence). The CDR3 contains 16 residues. This CDR3 is CASSYAGGRGNQPQHF. CDR3 DNA: TGTGCCAGCAGTTATGCGGGGGGCCGTGGCAATCAGCCCCAGCATTTT.

This clone appeared a few times. The chain is built from TRBV7-2 and TRBJ2-5, with D perhaps TRBD1 (7 bases). This CDR3 region has 14 residues. Germline V gives CDR1 SGHTA, CDR2 FQGNSA. V lost 3 bases, J lost 2 bases, and 10 bases lay in between. The chain's CDR3 is CASSLGGQQETQYF. In nucleotides, the CDR3 is TGTGCCAGCAGCTTGGGGGGACAGCAAGAGACCCAGTACTTC.

The table lists this clone with a few counts. The V call is TRBV5-1, the J call TRBJ2-2; 10 nucleotides align to TRBD2. Germline loops: CDR1 SGHRS, CDR2 YFSETQ. The CDR3 runs 18 residues. V was pared by 0 bases and J by 2 bases, with 7 bases of the junction left unmatched. The CDR3 protein is CASSLGTSGGLNTGELFF. In DNA form, the CDR3 reads TGCGCCAGCAGCTTGGGGACTAGCGGAGGACTTAACACCGGGGAGCTGTTTTTT. Looking up the rest from reference TRBV5-1 and TRBJ2-2 gives the full variable domain: KAGVTQTPRYLIKTRGQQVTLSCSPISGHRSVSWYQQTPGQGLQFLFEYFSETQRNKGNFPGRFSGRQFSNSRSEMNVSTLELGDSALYLCASSLGTSGGLNTGELFFGEGSRLTVL.

The rearrangement joins TRBV7-2 to TRBJ1-5; D is perhaps TRBD1 (6 bases). This CDR3 region has 16 residues. The germline V gene has CDR1 SGHTA and CDR2 FQGNSA. The ends were cut back, 1 base at V and 7 bases at J, with 17 bases in the middle. The CDR3 DNA is TGTGCCAGCAGCTTAGTCGGGGGGCAGGGAGGACAGCCCCAGCATTTT. As protein: CASSLVGGQGGQPQHF.

The chain couples TRBV30 to TRBJ1-1, with D possibly TRBD1 on 5 matching bases. The V gene lost 2 bases and the J gene lost 2 bases, with 9 bases spanning the gap. The CDR3 loop spans 13 amino acids. Germline CDR1 and CDR2: GTSNPN and SVGIG (reference sequence). The CDR3 reads CAWSFDSNTEAFF. In nucleotides, the CDR3 is TGTGCCTGGAGTTTCGACAGTAACACTGAAGCTTTCTTT.

This chain's CDR3 is CSVSTETYEQYF. CDR3 in DNA: TGCAGCGTGTCGACAGAAACATACGAGCAGTACTTC. The V gene is TRBV29-1, the J gene TRBJ2-7, with a tentative D call TRBD1 (5 bases). V gave up 6 bases and J gave up 4 bases, with 13 bases separating them. The germline V gene encodes CDR1 SQVTM and CDR2 ANQGSEA. The CDR3 contains 12 residues.

The sample holds a few counts of this clone. V usage is TRBV5-1 and J usage is TRBJ2-6, with D unresolved. This CDR3 spans 14 amino acids. CDR1 SGHRS and CDR2 YFSETQ come from the germline V gene. V was shortened by 4 bases and J by 0 bases, with 5 bases between the two germline ends. As DNA, the CDR3 is TGCGCCAGCAGCCCGAGCTCTGGGGCCAACGTCCTGACTTTC. As protein: CASSPSSGANVLTF.

The table lists this clone with a few counts. The chain couples TRBV27 to TRBJ2-3; 8 bases agree with TRBD1. The CDR3 runs 16 residues. The trim removed 5 bases at V and 3 bases at J, leaving 10 bases unmatched. CDR1 is MNHEY, CDR2 SMNVEV, per germline (reference sequence). The CDR3 spells CASSDLRTGTTDTQYF. CDR3 DNA: TGTGCCAGCAGTGATTTAAGGACAGGGACGACAGATACGCAGTATTTT.

V and J are TRBV18 and TRBJ2-1, with 12 bases identical to TRBD2. Germline V lookup: CDR1 KGHSH, CDR2 LQKENI. J gave up 4 bases and V 0 bases, and 1 base lay outside the gene matches. The CDR3 loop spans 16 amino acids. CDR3 region: CASSPPTSGSYNEQFF. As DNA, the CDR3 is TGTGCCAGCTCACCACCGACTAGCGGGAGTTACAATGAGCAGTTCTTC.

The chain couples TRBV28 to TRBJ2-1, with TRBD2 matching over 7 bases. Losses at the gene ends were 3 bases for V and 7 bases for J; bases not matched to a gene: 6. The CDR3 spans 14 residues. Germline V gene lookup returns CDR1 MDHEN and CDR2 SYDVKM. CDR3 nucleotide sequence: TGTGCCAGCAGTTTGAGGACTAGTAGAAATGAGCAGTTCTTC. This translates into CASSLRTSRNEQFF.

The rearrangement joins TRBV6-5 to TRBJ2-1; 7 bases are shared with TRBD2. The CDR3 runs to 14 residues. Germline assignment: CDR1 MNHEY and CDR2 SVGAGI. V lost 10 bases and J lost 2; bases outside the gene matches: 8. CDR3 sequence (DNA): TGTGCCATCCGAAGCGGGGCAACCTACAATGAGCAGTTCTTC. Its protein is CAIRSGATYNEQFF.

This chain links TRBV7-8 with TRBJ2-5, with D unresolved. The CDR3 consists of 15 residues. V lost 2 bases and J lost 2, with 12 bases in between. Looked up from germline, CDR1 is SGHVS and CDR2 is FQNEAQ. CDR3 bases: TGTGCCAGCAGCTTAAACGGAATCGGGCAAGAGACCCAGTACTTC. This encodes CASSLNGIGQETQYF. Drawing the rest from reference TRBV7-8 and TRBJ2-5, the complete variable domain is GAGVSQSPRYKVAKRGQDVALRCDPISGHVSLFWYQQALGQGPEFLTYFQNEAQLDKSGLPSDRFFAERPEGSVSTLKIQRTQQEDSAVYLCASSLNGIGQETQYFGPGTRLLVL.

This chain links TRBV29-1 with TRBJ1-2, with D hard to call. V was pared by 3 bases and J by 5 bases, with 10 bases between. There are 12 residues in the CDR3. The germline V gene encodes CDR1 SQVTM and CDR2 ANQGSEA. The CDR3 DNA reads as TGCAGCGTTGAGGTTAGGAGGTATGGCTACACCTTC. It specifies CSVEVRRYGYTF. The variable domain in full, with the rest retrieved from reference TRBV29-1 and TRBJ1-2, is SAVISQKPSRDICQRGTSLTIQCQVDSQVTMMFWYRQQPGQSLTLIATANQGSEATYESGFVIDKFPISRPNLTFSTLTVSNMSPEDSSIYLCSVEVRRYGYTFGSGTRLTVV.